The source of this T cell receptor beta chain is a study of cytomegalovirus exposure and HLA in healthy donors (dated by TCRdb to about 2017). Regarding the complete study: An earlier analysis of roughly 570 of the donors reported roughly 300 Gb of sequence data and 95 million to 140 million unique TCR beta sequences obtained from about 170 million T cells. An early release that covered roughly 600 HLA-typed donors contained 250 to 350 gigabases of sequencing data and some 87 million unique TCR sequences. Of the 300 to 450 genotyped donors, 75% to 85% were placed in the genetic ancestry cluster associated with self-reported Caucasian donors. The study aimed to test whether signatures of past pathogen exposure could be identified by cataloging public T cell receptors. The T cell repertoires of 666 subjects were profiled by immunosequencing and related to cytomegalovirus serostatus. Along with the approximately 700-subject first cohort, a separate validation cohort of about 110 different subjects was used. The study combined high-throughput TCR immunosequencing, statistical association of individual TCRs with disease status, and machine learning to predict cytomegalovirus infection status. A later analysis re-analyzed previously published TCR beta repertoires from 650 to 800 donors and added high-resolution HLA genotyping to study TCR occurrence patterns. Rather than using new phenotypic data, the later analysis identified candidate immune exposures from TCR beta sequences and from how often those sequences occurred across donors. An earlier analysis of approximately 630 of the donors applied high-throughput TCR beta sequencing to assess whether each TCR beta V gene segment acted as functional or pseudogenic. Donor age, sex, ethnicity and CMV serostatus were collected together with the repertoire data. A later genetic analysis took genome-wide SNP genotypes for about three fifths of the 666 donors and used that subset as a discovery cohort. Every repertoire in the discovery cohort had been generated on one and the same sequencing platform. Both class I and class II loci were covered by HLA typing, at four-digit resolution. The number of donors typed differed by locus, with about 629-630 for A, B, C, DRB1 and DQB1, 522 for DQA1, 606 for DPA1, and under 490 for DPB1. Roughly five DR-DQ haplotypes were handled as single units for association and clustering because linkage in the cohort was strong. On average, roughly 200,000 unique TCR beta nucleotide sequences were sequenced per donor among about 400 genotyped donors of the cohort, with roughly 19% of those sequences being non-productive. The full study reports these points: According to a later analysis, most CMV-associated TCR beta chains appeared to be HLA-restricted, and the HLA associations seemed to be driven largely by CMV exposure. Specific HLA alleles were associated with over 15,000 TCR beta sequences at a false discovery rate of 0.05 in a later analysis. When HLA alleles, especially DR and DQ, strongly co-occurred, TCR associations were difficult to assign to individual alleles. Presence/absence analyses assumed roughly uniform sequencing depth across donors, an assumption that may not hold. A later genetic analysis associated a missense DCLRE1C variant with V-gene and J-gene trimming of TCR beta chains, and an independent cohort replicated the association. A later analysis reported that several top co-occurrence clusters appeared linked to parvovirus B19, influenza, CMV and Epstein-Barr virus. In both the original and validation cohorts, the classifier was reported to diagnose cytomegalovirus status with high specificity and sensitivity. A group of highly shared sequence variants was considered likely to be a technical artifact of the sequencing pipeline. Because some donors lacked HLA typing at each locus, the association tests relied only on the typed subset. In vitro tests confirmed that three of the cytomegalovirus-associated TCR beta chains recognize cytomegalovirus antigens. The study gave a list of 150 to 200 TCR beta chains associated with cytomegalovirus. Compared with equally common non-associated chains, HLA-associated TCR beta chains in a later analysis were more clonally expanded and had lower generation probabilities. In a later analysis, TCR association rates were found to vary across HLA loci, with the most associated TCRs seen for DRB1 alleles and the fewest for HLA-C alleles. Some IMGT-functional V segments, including TRBV6-2 and TRBV6-3, could not be distinguished by the 87-base-pair reads and were therefore excluded. Broadly in line with IMGT annotations, most TCR beta V segments showed up in productive rearrangements about 90% or about 30% of the time in an earlier analysis of 587 of the donors. Only TCR beta chains were sequenced in this cohort, and the absence of alpha or paired-chain data limited detectable features. The only immune exposure information available for the cohort was CMV serostatus. Because counts were too low, around 17 rarely observed V segments, including chromosome 9 orphons, were left out of the earlier analysis of roughly 600 of the donors. Linkage disequilibrium might explain the correlated functional status among segregating V segments, but an unknown experimental factor could not be excluded. A further reported finding was that TCR beta sequences accurately predicted the HLA-A and HLA-B alleles for most subjects in the first cohort. Compared with the 666-donor mean, donors in an Asian-associated ancestry cluster had fewer N-insertions in productive TCRs, according to a later genetic analysis. While some public TCRs were present in many individuals, most TCR sequences turned up only very rarely across donors. The authors suggested that the approach could potentially be generalized to other disease states and immunological phenotypes.

The sample holds one count of this clone. What antigen it recognizes has not been identified. Base qualities are not recorded, but no much larger clone differs from it by a single base. Libraries came from the immunoSEQ multiplex PCR assay. A mixture of 60 forward primers for TCR Vbeta segments and 13 reverse primers for TCR Jbeta segments was used in the multiplex PCR. Amplification of the CDR3 region of rearranged TCR beta genes was performed with a multiplex PCR assay on genomic DNA. The Illumina HiSeq System was used to sequence the amplified TCR beta libraries as 87-base-pair reads. In the source study's methods: Across the roughly 670 repertoires, a later analysis counted 80 million or so unique TCR beta chains, 8.5 million to 12 million of which were shared by at least two donors. Raw reads were error-corrected and collapsed into unique sequences by a nearest-neighbor algorithm in which closely related sequences were merged to remove PCR and sequencing errors. Alignment of CDR3 sequences to IMGT reference sequences was used to assign V, D and J gene segments. Each retained sequence needed at least a six-nucleotide match to both a V gene segment and a J gene segment. A rearrangement was called productive if the CDR3 had no stop codons and remained in frame with V and J, and every other rearrangement was called non-productive. CDR3 was defined by IMGT convention, running from the second conserved V-encoded cysteine to the conserved J-encoded phenylalanine. Sequences without an unambiguous match to a single V gene segment were excluded from the earlier analysis of almost 600 of the donors. An earlier analysis of approximately 590 of the donors called V segments functional above 56.7% productive rearrangements and segregating when the between-donor standard deviation exceeded 5%. A statistical classification framework was built for diagnosing cytomegalovirus status from the catalog of TCR beta chain sequences. In a later analysis, TCR nucleotide sequences were compared against IMGT/GENE-DB human TR gene sequences so that V and J genes could be assigned. The TCRdist pipeline was used in a later analysis to assign CDR3 sequences and most-parsimonious VDJ recombination scenarios. In a later analysis, each TCR beta chain was defined by its CDR3 amino acid sequence together with its V-gene family, and reads lacking a unique V-gene family were excluded. A later analysis removed several hundred highly shared, low-generation-probability nucleotide sequences to deal with suspected cross-contamination and a sequencing artifact. A later analysis calculated a clonal expansion index for each public chain from normalized within-repertoire ranks of inferred template counts. A later analysis computed generation probabilities with a VDJ recombination model fitted to out-of-frame rearrangements, and checked the results against IGoR. In a later analysis, hypergeometric tests were used to score TCR-TCR, TCR-HLA and TCR-CMV co-occurrence, with a repertoire-size bias correction applied to TCR pairs. A later analysis estimated false discovery rates by permuting HLA or CMV assignments 20 times. In a later analysis, co-occurring TCRs were grouped using DBSCAN, and TCRdist sequence similarity was added for clustering within HLA-allele-positive subsets. Repertoires with fewer than 30,000 or more than 120,000 public chains, plus five repertoires with anomalous nucleotide sharing, were excluded from co-occurrence clustering. Drawn from immuneACCESS, this table holds only the in-frame rearrangements with V and J called that TCRdb kept. Clones are partly lost; checked studies trace under half to an unresolved V gene and leave the rest unexplained. That table supplies the V and J calls and clone size; D and trimming were determined from the DNA. Across this sample there are approximately 180,000 clones, with 70% to 75% seen only once. In total, the top ten clones hold around 3% of the sample.

At the junction V is shortened by 0 bases and J by 4 bases; bases outside the gene matches: 4. Per the germline V gene, SGHVS is the CDR1 and FQNEAQ is the CDR2. The CDR3 holds 16 amino acids from the cysteine to the phenylalanine. This entry keeps only the CDR3 DNA: 48 bases, framed from base 1. In total, approximately 690 healthy bone marrow donors made up the cohort. All cohort members were sampled while nominally healthy, although unrecorded immune exposures were likely present. The donor was CMV seronegative and was included in the group of a few hundred seronegative cohort members. A peripheral blood sample was collected from each donor, and TCR beta sequencing was performed on peripheral blood mononuclear cells. The Qiagen DNeasy Blood Extraction Kit was used to extract genomic DNA from the blood cell samples.

The origin of this receptor is a male donor in good health and CMV-seronegative. In this chain, TRBV7-8 is recombined with TRBJ1-5, with TRBD1 matching 9 junction bases. The sample was PBMCs. CDR3 reads: CASSLAHGQGNQPQHF. DNA sequence: TGTGCCAGCAGCTTAGCGCATGGACAGGGGAATCAGCCCCAGCATTTT.